The TCR beta chain under discussion was sequenced for a study of vaccination and CD4 T cells after COVID-19. The Oncomine TCR Beta short-read assay sequenced DNA from cultured CD4+ T cells. In TCRdb, the PCR reads were re-called with MiXCR into one record per CDR3 protein. The sample holds approximately 13,000 distinct CDR3 sequences, over 60% seen once. Treatment denoted: approximately 10-day PBMC culture with coronavirus spike peptide pools or control peptides (ViraFEST assay). This clonotype was counted only a few times. Its antigen is currently unknown. Germline CDR1 reads DFQATT; CDR2 reads SNEGSKA (reference sequence). The CDR3 consists of 14 residues. The V end was cut by 5 bases, the J end by 0 bases, with 12 bases between.

This receptor was obtained from a human donor who had recovered from COVID-19. The rearrangement joins TRBV20-1 to TRBJ2-3; D is uncertain. Sequencing was performed on CD4+ T cells from blood, cultured in vitro. The CDR3: CSALSSSSTDTQYF. CDR3 in DNA: TGCAGTGCTCTATCATCGTCTAGCACAGATACGCAGTATTTT.